These T cell receptor beta chains were read from a single sample in a study of identical twins. A single record per CDR3 protein comes from TCRdb applying MiXCR to the 5' RACE reads. The top ten clones hold 0.5% to 0.65% of a sample with 460,000 or so distinct CDR3 sequences, about 14% of them seen once. The same specimen was also included in a second study, on yellow fever vaccine responses in identical twins.

Material: CD4+ T cells sorted from blood. The receptors come from a woman between 18 and 29 years old in good health. Both conserved end residues are part of each CDR3. A D gene is named only where the DNA matches it firmly. Clone sizes are given selectively: once, few, many, or a class where the clone is expanded.

clone_size: few; d_call: TRBD1; j_call: TRBJ1-4; v_call: TRBV20-1; cdr3_nt: TGCAGTGCTAGAGATCTCAGGGGACAGGGGGAAAAACTGTTTTTT; cdr3_aa: CSARDLRGQGEKLFF
clone_size: NA; d_call: NA; j_call: TRBJ1-2; v_call: TRBV29-1; cdr3_nt: TGCAGCGCCATACCCGGCTACACCTTC; cdr3_aa: CSAIPGYTF
clone_size: many; d_call: NA; j_call: TRBJ2-4; v_call: TRBV28; cdr3_nt: TGTGCCAGCAGCTCGTCCGGGCATGCATCCAAAAACATTCAGTACTTC; cdr3_aa: CASSSSGHASKNIQYF
clone_size: NA; d_call: NA; j_call: TRBJ2-3; v_call: TRBV20-1; cdr3_nt: TGCAGTGCTAGAGGTCAGGACCCCGTAACGCAGTATTTT; cdr3_aa: CSARGQDPVTQYF
clone_size: NA; d_call: TRBD1; j_call: TRBJ1-2; v_call: TRBV10-3; cdr3_nt: TGTGCCATTAGACCTGGGACAGGGGGCTTTGGCTATGGCTACACCTTC; cdr3_aa: CAIRPGTGGFGYGYTF
clone_size: few; d_call: NA; j_call: TRBJ2-1; v_call: TRBV7-3; cdr3_nt: TGTGCCAGCAGCTTAATAGCGGACTCCTACAATGAGCAGTTCTTC; cdr3_aa: CASSLIADSYNEQFF
clone_size: NA; d_call: NA; j_call: TRBJ2-7; v_call: TRBV6-1; cdr3_nt: TGTGCCAGCAGTGTTGGTTTCTCCTACGAGCAGTACTTC; cdr3_aa: CASSVGFSYEQYF
clone_size: NA; d_call: NA; j_call: TRBJ2-7; v_call: TRBV20-1; cdr3_nt: TGCAGTGCTATAGATCCCAGGCGGGCCTACGAGCAGTACTTC; cdr3_aa: CSAIDPRRAYEQYF
clone_size: NA; d_call: NA; j_call: TRBJ2-5; v_call: TRBV20-1; cdr3_nt: TGCAGTGCCACTCAGCTCGTCCAAGAGACCCAGTACTTC; cdr3_aa: CSATQLVQETQYF
clone_size: few; d_call: NA; j_call: TRBJ1-6; v_call: TRBV6-2/TRBV6-3; cdr3_nt: TGTGCCAGCAGTTACTCGGCAGGAACACCCCTCCACTTT; cdr3_aa: CASSYSAGTPLHF
clone_size: few; d_call: NA; j_call: TRBJ2-4; v_call: TRBV3-1; cdr3_nt: TGTGCCAGCAGCCAAGTTGCGGCCGGTCGGAACATTCAGTACTTC; cdr3_aa: CASSQVAAGRNIQYF
clone_size: many; d_call: NA; j_call: TRBJ2-1; v_call: TRBV7-9; cdr3_nt: TGTGCCAGCAGCTTACTAGGGTATGAGCAGTTCTTC; cdr3_aa: CASSLLGYEQFF
clone_size: NA; d_call: NA; j_call: TRBJ1-5; v_call: TRBV4-2; cdr3_nt: TGTGCCAGCAGCCAAGATCTATTGGGGGGACAGCCCCAGCATTTT; cdr3_aa: CASSQDLLGGQPQHF
clone_size: few; d_call: TRBD1; j_call: TRBJ1-1; v_call: TRBV10-3; cdr3_nt: TGTGCCATCGGACAGGACAGATTGAACACTGAAGCTTTCTTT; cdr3_aa: CAIGQDRLNTEAFF
clone_size: few; d_call: TRBD1; j_call: TRBJ2-7; v_call: TRBV29-1; cdr3_nt: TGCAGCGTTGTAGGGCAGGGGGCAGGAGGGTACGAGCAGTACTTC; cdr3_aa: CSVVGQGAGGYEQYF
clone_size: few; d_call: TRBD2; j_call: TRBJ2-1; v_call: TRBV20-1; cdr3_nt: TGCAGTGCTAGAAATAGCGGGGGTAACAATGAGCAGTTCTTC; cdr3_aa: CSARNSGGNNEQFF
clone_size: few; d_call: NA; j_call: TRBJ2-3; v_call: TRBV5-7; cdr3_nt: TGTGCCACCGGACCCCGGGACTTCAGCACAGATACGCAGTATTTT; cdr3_aa: CATGPRDFSTDTQYF
clone_size: few; d_call: NA; j_call: TRBJ2-5; v_call: TRBV3-1; cdr3_nt: TGTGCCAGCAGTTCTTACGGGAGTGGAGAGACCCAGTACTTC; cdr3_aa: CASSSYGSGETQYF
clone_size: NA; d_call: NA; j_call: TRBJ2-7; v_call: TRBV2; cdr3_nt: TGTGCCAGCAGAATTAGCGGCTACGAGCAGTACTTC; cdr3_aa: CASRISGYEQYF
clone_size: NA; d_call: TRBD2; j_call: TRBJ2-1; v_call: TRBV5-1; cdr3_nt: TGCGCCAGCAGCGGTTCCGGGACTAGCCTGGTTGAGCAGTTCTTC; cdr3_aa: CASSGSGTSLVEQFF
clone_size: NA; d_call: TRBD1; j_call: TRBJ1-5; v_call: TRBV30; cdr3_nt: TGTGCCTGGAGTTTGACAGGGGGCGGCAATCAGCCCCAGCATTTT; cdr3_aa: CAWSLTGGGNQPQHF
clone_size: many; d_call: NA; j_call: TRBJ2-7; v_call: TRBV29-1; cdr3_nt: TGCAGCGTTGAAGATACGGACAGAACCTACGAGCAGTACTTC; cdr3_aa: CSVEDTDRTYEQYF
clone_size: few; d_call: TRBD1; j_call: TRBJ1-4; v_call: TRBV7-9; cdr3_nt: TGTGCCAGCAGCGGGGACAGTCTCATTAATGAAAAACTGTTTTTT; cdr3_aa: CASSGDSLINEKLFF
clone_size: NA; d_call: NA; j_call: TRBJ1-2; v_call: TRBV5-1; cdr3_nt: TGCGCCAGCAGCTTCTTCCCGGGGGCCGATGGCTACACCTTC; cdr3_aa: CASSFFPGADGYTF
clone_size: few; d_call: TRBD2; j_call: TRBJ2-7; v_call: TRBV11-2; cdr3_nt: TGTGCCAGCAGCTTAGATCTAAACCGGGGGGGGTCCTACGAGCAGTACTTC; cdr3_aa: CASSLDLNRGGSYEQYF
clone_size: NA; d_call: NA; j_call: TRBJ2-4; v_call: TRBV3-1; cdr3_nt: TGTGCCAGCAGCCAAGTGGCGGCCAAAAACATTCAGTACTTC; cdr3_aa: CASSQVAAKNIQYF
clone_size: NA; d_call: NA; j_call: TRBJ2-4; v_call: TRBV7-2; cdr3_nt: TGTGCCAGCTCCCGGGACGTGGCGGAAAACATTCAGTACTTC; cdr3_aa: CASSRDVAENIQYF
clone_size: NA; d_call: NA; j_call: TRBJ2-3; v_call: TRBV20-1; cdr3_nt: TGCAGTGCTATCTACCAGACAGATACGCAGTATTTT; cdr3_aa: CSAIYQTDTQYF
clone_size: NA; d_call: NA; j_call: TRBJ2-7; v_call: TRBV10-3; cdr3_nt: TGTGCCATCAGTGAGGGCTACGAGCAGTGCTTC; cdr3_aa: CAISEGYEQCF
clone_size: NA; d_call: NA; j_call: TRBJ1-4; v_call: TRBV5-1; cdr3_nt: TGCGCCAGCAGCTACAGGAAATCAACTAATGAAAAACTGTTTTTT; cdr3_aa: CASSYRKSTNEKLFF
clone_size: few; d_call: TRBD1; j_call: TRBJ1-1; v_call: TRBV5-1; cdr3_nt: TGCGCCAGCAGCCTGCGGACAGGGAAGAACACTGAAGCTTTCTTT; cdr3_aa: CASSLRTGKNTEAFF
clone_size: NA; d_call: TRBD2; j_call: TRBJ2-3; v_call: TRBV30; cdr3_nt: TGTGCCTGGCTAGCGGGAGGCACAGATACGCAGTATTTT; cdr3_aa: CAWLAGGTDTQYF